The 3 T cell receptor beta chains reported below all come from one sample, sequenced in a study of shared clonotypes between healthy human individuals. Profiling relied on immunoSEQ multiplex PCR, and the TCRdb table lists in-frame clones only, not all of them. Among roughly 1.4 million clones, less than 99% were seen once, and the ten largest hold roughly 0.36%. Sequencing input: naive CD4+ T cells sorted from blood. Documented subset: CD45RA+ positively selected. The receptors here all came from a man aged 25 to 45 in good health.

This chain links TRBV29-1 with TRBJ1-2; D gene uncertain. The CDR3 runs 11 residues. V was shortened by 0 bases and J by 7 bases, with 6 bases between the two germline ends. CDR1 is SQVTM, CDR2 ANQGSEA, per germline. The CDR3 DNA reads TGCAGCGTTGAAGATAAGTCTGGCTACACCTTC. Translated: CSVEDKSGYTF.

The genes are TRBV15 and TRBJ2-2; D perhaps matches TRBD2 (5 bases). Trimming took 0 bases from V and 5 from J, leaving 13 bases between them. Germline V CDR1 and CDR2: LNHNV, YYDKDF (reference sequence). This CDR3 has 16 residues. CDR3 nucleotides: TGTGCCACCAGCAGAGATTTAGGCGGAGGAACCGGGGAGCTGTTTTTT. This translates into CATSRDLGGGTGELFF.

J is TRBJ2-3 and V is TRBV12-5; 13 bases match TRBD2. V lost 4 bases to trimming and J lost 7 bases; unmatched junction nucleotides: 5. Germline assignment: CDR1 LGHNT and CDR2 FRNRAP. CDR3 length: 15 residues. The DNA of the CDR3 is TGTGCTAGTGGTTGGACTAGCGGGAGTGGCTATACGCAGTATTTT. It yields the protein CASGWTSGSGYTQYF.